The rows below give T cell receptor beta chains drawn from one sample of a study of regulatory T cells in long-lasting Graves disease. TCRdb redid the calling of the multiplex PCR reads with MiXCR, one entry per CDR3 protein. The repertoire consists of more than 300,000 distinct CDR3 sequences, with less than 20% occurring once and the leading ten covering about 20%. The sequenced sample was peripheral blood mononuclear cells (PBMCs), obtained at new diagnosis, from a patient treated with antithyroid drugs. The receptors here all came from a female donor with Graves disease. CDR3s include the opening cysteine and the closing phenylalanine or tryptophan. The D gene is left open where the match is weak. Some rows mark clone size as missing; the rest say once, few, many or name a class of expanded clone.

D gene: -; J gene: TRBJ1-1; V gene: TRBV13; clone size: -; CDR3 DNA: TGTGCCAGCAGCCTGCGGGGGGCAGTGAACACTGAAGCTATCTTT; CDR3 protein: CASSLRGAVNTEAIF
D gene: -; J gene: TRBJ1-1; V gene: TRBV30; clone size: many; CDR3 DNA: TGTGCCTGGAGTGGGGGGGGATTCACTGAAGCTTTCTTT; CDR3 protein: CAWSGGGFTEAFF
D gene: -; J gene: TRBJ2-4; V gene: TRBV20-1; clone size: many; CDR3 DNA: TGCAGTGCTAGAGATCGCGGGGAGGTCTTAGCCAAAAACATTCAGTACTTC; CDR3 protein: CSARDRGEVLAKNIQYF
D gene: TRBD2; J gene: TRBJ2-2; V gene: TRBV12-3/TRBV12-4; clone size: -; CDR3 DNA: TGTGCCAGCAGTTTAGGGACTAGCGGGACCAACACCGGGGAGCTGTTTTTT; CDR3 protein: CASSLGTSGTNTGELFF
D gene: -; J gene: TRBJ2-2; V gene: TRBV11-2; clone size: many; CDR3 DNA: TGTGCCAGCAGCTTAGGTCTGGGGGCAACCACCGGGGAGCTGTTTTTT; CDR3 protein: CASSLGLGATTGELFF
D gene: -; J gene: TRBJ2-7; V gene: TRBV14; clone size: many; CDR3 DNA: TGTGCCAGCAGCCAAGATACCGCAGACCGCAGATTCGAGCAGTACTTC; CDR3 protein: CASSQDTADRRFEQYF
D gene: -; J gene: TRBJ1-2; V gene: TRBV4-3; clone size: few; CDR3 DNA: TGCGCCAGCAGCCAAGGGGCCCAGGGGAGGGTCTATGGCTACACCTTC; CDR3 protein: CASSQGAQGRVYGYTF
D gene: TRBD2; J gene: TRBJ2-7; V gene: TRBV5-1; clone size: many; CDR3 DNA: TGCGCCAGCAGCTCTGAGGCGGGAGACAACTACGAGCAGTACTTC; CDR3 protein: CASSSEAGDNYEQYF
D gene: -; J gene: TRBJ1-3; V gene: TRBV2; clone size: many; CDR3 DNA: TGTGCCAGCGATATGAAACCGGCGGACGACCGAGGAAACACCATATATTTT; CDR3 protein: CASDMKPADDRGNTIYF
D gene: -; J gene: TRBJ2-5; V gene: TRBV27; clone size: -; CDR3 DNA: TGTGCCAGCAGTCCCCTCAAGTACCAAGAGACCCAGTACTTC; CDR3 protein: CASSPLKYQETQYF
D gene: -; J gene: TRBJ1-5; V gene: TRBV6-1; clone size: few; CDR3 DNA: TGTGCCAGCAGCCCATACATTAGGGCCGATCAGCCCCAGCATTTT; CDR3 protein: CASSPYIRADQPQHF
D gene: TRBD1; J gene: TRBJ1-1; V gene: TRBV5-1; clone size: many; CDR3 DNA: TGCGCCAGCAGCTCCGTACTTATAACAGGGGGCGCGGGCACTGAAGCTTTCTTT; CDR3 protein: CASSSVLITGGAGTEAFF
D gene: -; J gene: TRBJ1-4; V gene: TRBV7-9; clone size: few; CDR3 DNA: TGTGCCAGCAGCTTGAGACAGAACGGTGAAAAACTGTTTTTT; CDR3 protein: CASSLRQNGEKLFF
D gene: -; J gene: TRBJ1-2; V gene: TRBV4-3; clone size: many; CDR3 DNA: TGCGCCAGCAGCCAAGAACTTCGTGGGGACTATGGCTACACCTTC; CDR3 protein: CASSQELRGDYGYTF
D gene: -; J gene: TRBJ1-5; V gene: TRBV2; clone size: many; CDR3 DNA: TGTGCCAGCAGGGTCGTTGAAGGTCAGCCCCAGCATTTT; CDR3 protein: CASRVVEGQPQHF
D gene: TRBD1; J gene: TRBJ1-6; V gene: TRBV4-1; clone size: many; CDR3 DNA: TGTGCCAGCAGCCAAGGTTCCGGGACAGCATATAATTCACCCCTCCACTTT; CDR3 protein: CASSQGSGTAYNSPLHF
D gene: TRBD1; J gene: TRBJ1-2; V gene: TRBV12-3/TRBV12-4; clone size: -; CDR3 DNA: TGTGCCAGCAGCAGGGACAGGCGCTATGGCTACACCTTC; CDR3 protein: CASSRDRRYGYTF
D gene: TRBD2; J gene: TRBJ2-7; V gene: TRBV24-1; clone size: many; CDR3 DNA: TGTGCCACCAGTGTTGGGGGACTAGTTGCCTACGAGCAGTACTTC; CDR3 protein: CATSVGGLVAYEQYF
D gene: -; J gene: TRBJ2-2; V gene: TRBV7-2; clone size: few; CDR3 DNA: TGTGCCAGCACCCACTACCTTAGTGGGAACACCGGGGAGCTGTTTTTT; CDR3 protein: CASTHYLSGNTGELFF
D gene: TRBD1; J gene: TRBJ1-2; V gene: TRBV14; clone size: -; CDR3 DNA: TGTGCCAGCAGCCACTCCAGGGGGACATCCACTAACTATGGCTACACCTTC; CDR3 protein: CASSHSRGTSTNYGYTF
D gene: -; J gene: TRBJ2-1; V gene: TRBV5-1; clone size: -; CDR3 DNA: TGCGCCAGCAGCAGCCTCCCAGGAGGGTCCTACAATGAGCAGTTCTTC; CDR3 protein: CASSSLPGGSYNEQFF
D gene: TRBD1; J gene: TRBJ2-1; V gene: TRBV7-2; clone size: -; CDR3 DNA: TGTGCCAGCAGCCACCCGGGACAGGGGGCAAATGAGCAGTTCTTC; CDR3 protein: CASSHPGQGANEQFF
D gene: -; J gene: TRBJ2-5; V gene: TRBV14; clone size: many; CDR3 DNA: TGTGCCAGCAGCCAAGTCAACGGGATCCGGGAGACCCAGTACTTC; CDR3 protein: CASSQVNGIRETQYF
D gene: -; J gene: TRBJ1-2; V gene: TRBV9; clone size: -; CDR3 DNA: TGTGCCAGCAGCCCTCATACCGCCCAGTCTGGCTACACCTTC; CDR3 protein: CASSPHTAQSGYTF
D gene: TRBD2; J gene: TRBJ2-1; V gene: TRBV6-2/TRBV6-3; clone size: many; CDR3 DNA: TGTGCCAGCAGTGAAGGGTTAGCGGGGGAGGTGTTCGATGAGCAGTTCTTC; CDR3 protein: CASSEGLAGEVFDEQFF
D gene: -; J gene: TRBJ1-6; V gene: TRBV30; clone size: -; CDR3 DNA: TGTGCCTGTTTGCCTCGGGACCAATTTTCACCCCTCCACTTT; CDR3 protein: CACLPRDQFSPLHF
D gene: -; J gene: TRBJ2-5; V gene: TRBV5-4; clone size: many; CDR3 DNA: TGTGCCAGCAGCGTCGGGGGAGGTAATTACGAGACCCAGTACTTC; CDR3 protein: CASSVGGGNYETQYF
D gene: -; J gene: TRBJ1-3; V gene: TRBV28; clone size: many; CDR3 DNA: TGTGCCAGCGTAGAACCCTCTGGAAACACCATATATTTT; CDR3 protein: CASVEPSGNTIYF
D gene: -; J gene: TRBJ2-3; V gene: TRBV10-3; clone size: many; CDR3 DNA: TGTGCCATCGCCATTGGGACACCGAGCCCAGATACGCAGTATTTT; CDR3 protein: CAIAIGTPSPDTQYF
D gene: TRBD2; J gene: TRBJ2-5; V gene: TRBV20-1; clone size: -; CDR3 DNA: TGCAGTGCTACCTATACTCGGGAGGGCCGGGAGACCCAGTACTTC; CDR3 protein: CSATYTREGRETQYF
D gene: TRBD2; J gene: TRBJ2-1; V gene: TRBV7-2; clone size: many; CDR3 DNA: TGTGCCAGCAGCCGAACTAGCGGGAGGCGGAATGAGCAGTTCTTC; CDR3 protein: CASSRTSGRRNEQFF
D gene: -; J gene: TRBJ2-3; V gene: TRBV9; clone size: -; CDR3 DNA: TGTGCCAGCAGCGAGTCCCGTATCGGGACTGGCTACACAGATACGCAGTATTTT; CDR3 protein: CASSESRIGTGYTDTQYF
D gene: TRBD2; J gene: TRBJ2-5; V gene: TRBV20-1; clone size: many; CDR3 DNA: TGCAGTCCACTAGCGGGGGACTCAAAAGGGTACTTC; CDR3 protein: CSPLAGDSKGYF
D gene: TRBD2; J gene: TRBJ2-1; V gene: TRBV12-3/TRBV12-4; clone size: -; CDR3 DNA: TGTGCCAGCACCGTGGAATATAGCGGGACGGGGAATGAGCAGTTCTTC; CDR3 protein: CASTVEYSGTGNEQFF
D gene: -; J gene: TRBJ1-1; V gene: TRBV4-1; clone size: many; CDR3 DNA: TGCGCCAGCAGCTACCCCGGAGAGAGGGCTTTGAACACTGAAGCTTTCTTT; CDR3 protein: CASSYPGERALNTEAFF
D gene: -; J gene: TRBJ1-5; V gene: TRBV6-1; clone size: few; CDR3 DNA: TGTGCCAGCAAAGCTGACAGCAATCAGCCCCAGCATTTT; CDR3 protein: CASKADSNQPQHF
D gene: -; J gene: TRBJ2-7; V gene: TRBV7-2; clone size: many; CDR3 DNA: TGCGCCAGCAGCCAGACGCACATAGCGGAGACAGGCTACGAGCAGTACTTC; CDR3 protein: CASSQTHIAETGYEQYF
D gene: -; J gene: TRBJ2-1; V gene: TRBV5-6; clone size: many; CDR3 DNA: TGTGCCAGCAGCTTGTTACGTCTTTCGGGGAATGAGCAGTTCTTC; CDR3 protein: CASSLLRLSGNEQFF
D gene: -; J gene: TRBJ1-1; V gene: TRBV11-2; clone size: many; CDR3 DNA: TGTGCCAGCAGCTTAGTAGGTAGTGACAGTTTGAACACTGAAGCTTTCTTT; CDR3 protein: CASSLVGSDSLNTEAFF
D gene: -; J gene: TRBJ2-4; V gene: TRBV6-2/TRBV6-3; clone size: few; CDR3 DNA: TGTGCCAGCAGTTACGCTCCGGGGGACAACATTCAGTACTTC; CDR3 protein: CASSYAPGDNIQYF
D gene: TRBD2; J gene: TRBJ2-2; V gene: TRBV19; clone size: -; CDR3 DNA: TGTGCCAGTAGTATAATACTAGCGGGTTCCGGGGAGCTGTTTTTT; CDR3 protein: CASSIILAGSGELFF
D gene: -; J gene: TRBJ2-1; V gene: TRBV5-1; clone size: many; CDR3 DNA: TGCGCCAGCAGCTTGCAACCGGACAGACGCAATGAGCAGTTCTTC; CDR3 protein: CASSLQPDRRNEQFF
D gene: -; J gene: TRBJ2-7; V gene: TRBV2; clone size: many; CDR3 DNA: TGTGCCAGCAGTGACTCCGGCAGCTCCTACGAGCAGTACTTC; CDR3 protein: CASSDSGSSYEQYF
D gene: TRBD2; J gene: TRBJ2-3; V gene: TRBV10-1; clone size: many; CDR3 DNA: TGCGCCAGCAGTGAGCAGACTAGCGGGAGAAGCACAGATACGCAGTATTTT; CDR3 protein: CASSEQTSGRSTDTQYF
D gene: -; J gene: TRBJ2-5; V gene: TRBV24-1; clone size: -; CDR3 DNA: TGTGCCACCACGGACGGTAGTGCGAAGACCCAGTACTTC; CDR3 protein: CATTDGSAKTQYF
D gene: TRBD2; J gene: TRBJ2-7; V gene: TRBV20-1; clone size: many; CDR3 DNA: TGCAGTGCTAGACAACTAGCGGGAGGGGGGGAGCAGTACTTC; CDR3 protein: CSARQLAGGGEQYF
D gene: -; J gene: TRBJ1-4; V gene: TRBV6-1; clone size: -; CDR3 DNA: TGTGCCAGCAGACCCCTAATTAAAAGGGGACGGGAAGAAAAACTGTTTTTT; CDR3 protein: CASRPLIKRGREEKLFF
D gene: TRBD2; J gene: TRBJ2-3; V gene: TRBV3-1; clone size: -; CDR3 DNA: TGTGCCAGCAGCCAAGCTTTGGCGGGAGAGGCAGATACGCAGTATTTT; CDR3 protein: CASSQALAGEADTQYF
D gene: TRBD2; J gene: TRBJ2-1; V gene: TRBV4-1; clone size: many; CDR3 DNA: TGCGCCAGCAGCCCGATCGGACTAGCGGGGGTTTCCTCCTACAATGAGCAGTTCTTC; CDR3 protein: CASSPIGLAGVSSYNEQFF